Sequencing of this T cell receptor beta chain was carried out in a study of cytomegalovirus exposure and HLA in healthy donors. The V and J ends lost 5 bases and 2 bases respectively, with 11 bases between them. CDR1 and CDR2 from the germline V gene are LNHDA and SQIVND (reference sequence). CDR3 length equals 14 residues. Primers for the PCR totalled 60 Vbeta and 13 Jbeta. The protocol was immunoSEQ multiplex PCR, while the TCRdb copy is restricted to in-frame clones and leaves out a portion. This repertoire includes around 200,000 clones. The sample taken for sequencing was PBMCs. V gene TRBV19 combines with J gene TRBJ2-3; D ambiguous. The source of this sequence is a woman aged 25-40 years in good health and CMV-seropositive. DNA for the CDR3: TGTGCCAGTAGTCTAATGAAACCCACAGATACGCAGTATTTT. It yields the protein CASSLMKPTDTQYF.